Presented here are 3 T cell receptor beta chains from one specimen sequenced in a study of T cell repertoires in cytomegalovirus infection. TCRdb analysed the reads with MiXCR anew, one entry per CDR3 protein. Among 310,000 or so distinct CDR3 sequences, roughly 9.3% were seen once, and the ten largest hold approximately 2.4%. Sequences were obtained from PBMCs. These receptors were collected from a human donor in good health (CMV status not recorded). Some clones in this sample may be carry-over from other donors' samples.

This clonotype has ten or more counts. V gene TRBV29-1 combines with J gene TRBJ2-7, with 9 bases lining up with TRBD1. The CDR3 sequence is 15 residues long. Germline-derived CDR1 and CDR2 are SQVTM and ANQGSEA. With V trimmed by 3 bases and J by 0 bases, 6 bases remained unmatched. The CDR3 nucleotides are TGCAGCGTTGAGGGGGACAGGGACAGCTCCTACGAGCAGTACTTC. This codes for CSVEGDRDSSYEQYF.

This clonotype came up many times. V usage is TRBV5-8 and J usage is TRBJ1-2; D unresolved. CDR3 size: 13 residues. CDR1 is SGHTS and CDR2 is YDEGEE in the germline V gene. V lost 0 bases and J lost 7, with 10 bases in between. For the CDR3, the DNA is TGTGCCAGCAGCTTGGTACAGTCTGGTGGCTACACCTTC. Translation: CASSLVQSGGYTF.

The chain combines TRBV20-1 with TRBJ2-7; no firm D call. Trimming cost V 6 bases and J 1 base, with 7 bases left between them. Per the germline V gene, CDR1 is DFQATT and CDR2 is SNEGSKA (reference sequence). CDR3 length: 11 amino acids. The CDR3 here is CSALRSYEQYF. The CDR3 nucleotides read TGCAGTGCCCTAAGGTCCTACGAGCAGTACTTC.